The T cell receptor (beta chain) described here comes from a study of cytomegalovirus exposure and HLA in healthy donors. As for the study in general: A subsequent analysis stated that the 110 or so validation repertoires were run on the same platform as the roughly 620 first-cohort repertoires.

Notes on this clone: Its cognate antigen is unknown.

Profiled with immunoSEQ multiplex PCR; TCRdb holds only in-frame clones, not every one. The sample shows roughly 140,000 clones, approximately 91% of them seen only once. CDR3 length: 11 amino acids. V lost 2 bases and J lost 11, with 10 bases in between. Per the germline V gene, CDR1 is MDHEN and CDR2 is SYDVKM. Findings of the study overall: Some public TCRs appeared in many individuals, while most sequences were rare. It was reported that the classifier diagnosed cytomegalovirus status with high specificity and sensitivity in both the original and validation cohorts.

This TCR was sampled from a woman between 18 and 29 years old in good health and CMV-seropositive. Input material: PBMCs. The rearrangement uses TRBV28 and TRBJ2-7; unclear D gene. Here the CDR3 reads CASSLGSTKYF. CDR3 in DNA: TGTGCCAGCAGTTTAGGCAGTACAAAGTACTTC.